The present TCR beta chain was sequenced within a study of shared clonotypes between healthy human individuals. Study-wide results and limits: Relative to their counterparts shared across all four donors, non-shared clonotypes exhibited diminished generation probabilities.

Germline-derived CDR1 and CDR2 are SGHRS and YFSETQ. Trimming removed 4 bases from V and 1 base from J, with 6 bases in between. The CDR3 consists of 14 residues. Regarding this clone: Its antigen is unidentified. The same CDR3 arises from other DNA sequences in this sample as well.

The data were produced by immunoSEQ multiplex PCR, yet TCRdb's version contains in-frame clones alone and is incomplete. The top ten clones hold over 0.3% of a sample with 1,400,000 or so clones, about 98.5% of them seen once. Sequenced input: naive CD4+ T cells sorted from blood. The subset: CD45RA+ positively selected. The rearrangement joins TRBV5-1 to TRBJ2-6, with D unresolved. The TCR sequence derives from a man under 40 in good health. The CDR3 nucleotides are TGCGCCAGCAGCCTCGCGTCTGGGGCCAACGTCCTGACTTTC. Its translation: CASSLASGANVLTF.